A selection of T cell receptor beta chains follows, all from one sample in a study of CD8+CD57+ T cells in acquired aplastic anemia. Via MiXCR, TCRdb re-called the reads, giving one row per CDR3 protein. The sample consists of hundreds of thousands of distinct CDR3 sequences, 55% to 70% of them appearing once. The sequencing sample was made of sorted CD4+, CD8+, or CD8+CD57+ T cells (not recorded which) from PBMCs. Every receptor here comes from a human donor in good health, serving as a control. Each CDR3 is given with its conserved first and last residue. Fields, in order: D gene, clone size, J gene, V gene, CDR3 protein, CDR3 DNA. The D gene is left open where the match is weak. Clone size is given for some rows only: seen once, a few or many times, or a class if the clone is expanded.

TRBD1 | - | TRBJ2-7 | TRBV10-3 | CASSPHAGTGYCEQYF | TGTGCCAGCAGCCCCCACGCCGGGACAGGGTACTGCGAGCAGTACTTC
- | - | TRBJ2-3 | TRBV29-1 | CSVAPGGRCNKYF | TGCAGCGTTGCCCCTGGGGGGCGTTGTAACAAGTATTTT
- | - | TRBJ2-3 | TRBV25-1 | CASSGEPGADYEQYF | TGTGCCAGCAGTGGAGAACCCGGTGCCGACTATGAGCAGTATTTT
- | - | TRBJ1-3 | TRBV7-3 | CASSQGTGFGAGNTTYF | -
TRBD1 | few | TRBJ1-2 | TRBV18 | CASSPGQGALGYTF | TGTGCCAGCTCACCGGGACAGGGGGCGCTTGGCTACACCTTC
TRBD1 | many | TRBJ1-4 | TRBV4-2 | CASSTMDREKLFF | TGTGCCAGCAGCACGATGGACAGGGAAAAACTGTTTTTT
- | many | TRBJ2-5 | TRBV6-1 | CASIRPRTGGETQYF | TGTGCCAGCATTCGACCCCGGACCGGCGGGGAGACCCAGTACTTC
TRBD2 | - | TRBJ2-3 | TRBV27 | CASSEVSGGAHQGDTQYF | TGTGCCAGCAGTGAGGTTAGCGGGGGGGCCCACCAAGGAGATACGCAGTATTTT
- | - | TRBJ2-1 | TRBV7-9 | CASSPWGARHNEQFF | TGTGCCAGCAGCCCCTGGGGGGCCCGCCACAATGAGCAGTTCTTC
TRBD1 | many | TRBJ1-2 | TRBV6-6 | CASSKSGAGNRGTNYGYTF | TGTGCCAGCAGTAAATCGGGGGCGGGTAACAGGGGGACTAACTATGGCTACACCTTC
- | many | TRBJ2-5 | TRBV6-1 | CASSEPGRVGQETQYF | TGTGCCAGCAGTGAACCTGGGCGGGTAGGGCAAGAGACCCAGTACTTC
TRBD2 | many | TRBJ2-7 | TRBV20-1 | CSARGGGAYEQYF | TGCAGTGCTAGGGGTGGGGGGGCCTACGAGCAGTACTTC
- | - | TRBJ2-5 | TRBV11-2 | CASSPWEDQETQYF | TGTGCCAGCAGCCCCTGGGAAGATCAAGAGACCCAGTACTTC
- | many | TRBJ2-1 | TRBV7-9 | CASSPVPGEQFF | TGTGCCAGCAGTCCAGTGCCGGGTGAGCAGTTCTTC
- | - | TRBJ2-2 | TRBV7-3 | CASMGSSTAELFF | TGTGCCAGCATGGGCTCCAGCACCGCAGAGCTGTTTTTT
- | - | TRBJ1-2 | TRBV20-1 | CSALKDRNETF | TGCAGTGCACTTAAAGACAGGAATGAAACCTTC
- | - | TRBJ2-1 | TRBV10-1 | CASSVTPSNEQFF | TGCGCCAGCAGTGTAACACCGTCCAATGAGCAGTTCTTC
- | - | TRBJ1-6 | TRBV29-1 | CSSTGQLYNSPLHF | TGCAGCAGTACAGGACAGCTCTATAATTCACCCCTCCACTTT
- | - | TRBJ2-7 | TRBV5-1 | CASSCEAQGTDEQYF | TGCGCCAGCAGCTGTGAGGCGCAGGGGACGGACGAGCAGTACTTC
- | - | TRBJ1-1 | TRBV7-2 | CASSPGQGYEQYFEAFF | -
- | - | TRBJ1-4 | TRBV27 | CASSRRGTRSYNEKLFF | TGTGCCAGCAGTCGTCGGGGAACCCGGTCTTATAATGAAAAATTGTTTTTT
TRBD1 | many | TRBJ1-6 | TRBV4-3 | CASSQQGAGSDSPLHF | TGCGCCAGCAGCCAGCAGGGGGCGGGTAGTGATTCACCCCTCCACTTT
TRBD1 | many | TRBJ1-5 | TRBV25-1 | CASSEERGQDRNQPQHF | TGTGCCAGCAGCGAAGAACGAGGACAGGACCGCAATCAGCCCCAGCATTTT
- | - | TRBJ1-5 | TRBV6-1 | CASKLGRSNQPQHF | TGTGCCAGCAAGCTCGGACGGAGCAATCAGCCCCAGCATTTT